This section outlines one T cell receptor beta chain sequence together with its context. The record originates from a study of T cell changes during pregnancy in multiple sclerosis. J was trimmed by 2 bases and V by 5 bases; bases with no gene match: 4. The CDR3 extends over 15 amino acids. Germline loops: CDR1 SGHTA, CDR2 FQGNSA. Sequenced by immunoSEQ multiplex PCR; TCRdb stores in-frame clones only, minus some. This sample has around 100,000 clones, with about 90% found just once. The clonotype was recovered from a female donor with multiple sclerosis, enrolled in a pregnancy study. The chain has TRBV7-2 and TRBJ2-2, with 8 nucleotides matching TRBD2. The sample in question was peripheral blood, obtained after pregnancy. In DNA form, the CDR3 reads TGTGCCAGCAGCCCGAGCGGGAGAAACACCGGGGAGCTGTTTTTT. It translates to CASSPSGRNTGELFF.